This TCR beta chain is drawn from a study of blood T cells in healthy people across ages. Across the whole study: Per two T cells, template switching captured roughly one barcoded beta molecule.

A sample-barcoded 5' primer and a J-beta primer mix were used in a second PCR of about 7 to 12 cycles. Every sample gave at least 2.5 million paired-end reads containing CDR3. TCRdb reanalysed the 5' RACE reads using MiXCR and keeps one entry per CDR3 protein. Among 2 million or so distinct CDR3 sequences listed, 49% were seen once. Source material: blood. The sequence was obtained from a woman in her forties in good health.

CDR3 DNA: TGTGCCAGCAGTGAATACGGGGGACAAGGAAACACCATATATTTT. Translating gives CASSEYGGQGNTIYF. The chain joins TRBV25-1 to TRBJ1-3; a weak D match, TRBD1 (6 bases). The V gene lost 0 bases and the J gene lost 4 bases, with 10 bases spanning the gap. The CDR3 runs 15 residues. Looked up from germline, CDR1 is MGHDK and CDR2 is SYGVNS.